This T cell receptor (beta chain) was identified in a study of tissue T cells after allogeneic stem cell transplantation. Study-level points and caveats: Only a limited share of tissue TCRs appeared in blood or spleen. Limitations included a small, clinically heterogeneous cohort and limited sampling depth. Shared clones across patients were few; motif clustering revealed tissue-specific shared signatures.

CDR1 is GFQATS, CDR2 STVNSAI, per germline. Trimming removed 5 bases from V and 3 bases from J; junction bases left unmatched: 7. The CDR3 length is 15 residues. Libraries were prepared by immunoSEQ multiplex PCR; TCRdb keeps only in-frame clonotypes and omits some of them. The sample consists of roughly 8,600 clones, around 33% of them appearing once. The sample's time point: mouse harvest day 14 after allogeneic transplant. Each mouse received 10^7 T-cell-depleted marrow cells plus 10^6 splenic CD5+ T cells by tail vein. About this clone itself: As yet, its antigen is unknown. Gene labels here are mouse ones. The read gets to within 1 residue of the CDR3 end, and the germline J gene fills in the rest.

The clonotype comes from a female BALB/c mouse given C57BL/6 T cells with graft-versus-host disease after an allogeneic hematopoietic cell transplant. Sample: skin. J is TRBJ2-3 and V is TRBV20; 11 bases line up with TRBD1. CDR3 in amino acids: CGAGTGGRGAETLYF. The CDR3 DNA, read in part, is TGTGGTGCTGGGACAGGGGGGAGAGGGGCAGAAACGCTGTAT.